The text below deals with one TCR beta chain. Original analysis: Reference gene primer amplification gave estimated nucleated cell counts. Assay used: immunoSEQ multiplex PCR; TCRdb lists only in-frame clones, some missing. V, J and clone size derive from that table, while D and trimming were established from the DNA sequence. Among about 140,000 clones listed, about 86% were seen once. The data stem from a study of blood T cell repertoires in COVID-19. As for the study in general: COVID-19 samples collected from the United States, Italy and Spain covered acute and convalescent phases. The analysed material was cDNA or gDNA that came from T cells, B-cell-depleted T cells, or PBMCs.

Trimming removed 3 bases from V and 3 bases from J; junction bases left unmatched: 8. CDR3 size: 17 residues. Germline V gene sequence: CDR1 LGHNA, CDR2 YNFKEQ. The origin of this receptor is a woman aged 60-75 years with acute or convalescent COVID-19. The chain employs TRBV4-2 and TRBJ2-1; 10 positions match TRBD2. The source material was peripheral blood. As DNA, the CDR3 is TGTGCCAGCAGCCAGATAAGCGGGGGGGACTACTACAATGAGCAGTTCTTC. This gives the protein CASSQISGGDYYNEQFF.